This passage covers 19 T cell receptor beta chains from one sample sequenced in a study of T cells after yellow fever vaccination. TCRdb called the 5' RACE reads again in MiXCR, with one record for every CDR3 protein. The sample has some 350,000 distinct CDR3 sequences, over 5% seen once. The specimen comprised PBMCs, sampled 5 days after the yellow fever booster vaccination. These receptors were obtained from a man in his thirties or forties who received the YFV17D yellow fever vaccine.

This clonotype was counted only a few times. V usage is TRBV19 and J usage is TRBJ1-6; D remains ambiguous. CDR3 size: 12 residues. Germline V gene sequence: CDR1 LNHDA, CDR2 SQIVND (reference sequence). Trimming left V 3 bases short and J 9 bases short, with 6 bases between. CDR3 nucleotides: TGTGCCAGTAGTATTGGGGTTTCACCCCTCCACTTT. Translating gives CASSIGVSPLHF.

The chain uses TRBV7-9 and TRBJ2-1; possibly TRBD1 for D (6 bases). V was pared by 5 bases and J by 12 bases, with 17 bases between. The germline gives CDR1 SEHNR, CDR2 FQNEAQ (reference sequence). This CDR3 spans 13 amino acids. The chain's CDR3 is CASSAPQGHGQFF. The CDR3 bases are TGTGCCAGCAGCGCGCCTCAGGGACATGGGCAGTTCTTC.

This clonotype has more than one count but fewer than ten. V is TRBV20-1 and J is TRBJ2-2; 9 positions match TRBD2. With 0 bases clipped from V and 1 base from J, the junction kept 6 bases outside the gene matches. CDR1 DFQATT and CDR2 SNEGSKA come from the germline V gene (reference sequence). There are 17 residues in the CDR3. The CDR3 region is CSARDVLAGWNTGELFF. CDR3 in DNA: TGCAGTGCTAGAGACGTACTAGCGGGCTGGAACACCGGGGAGCTGTTTTTT.

In DNA form, the CDR3 reads TGTGCCAGCACCCGATCAGCCGGCTACGAGCAGTACTTC. Protein: CASTRSAGYEQYF. This rearrangement joins TRBV7-2 to TRBJ2-7, with unresolved D. The germline CDR1 and CDR2 sequences are SGHTA and FQGNSA. The CDR3 length is 13 residues. With 7 bases removed from V and 3 bases from J, the gap between germline ends came to 13 bases. Full variable domain (rest looked up from reference TRBV7-2 and TRBJ2-7): GAGVSQSPSNKVTEKGKDVELRCDPISGHTALYWYRQSLGQGLEFLIYFQGNSAPDKSGLPSDRFSAERTGGSVSTLTIQRTQQEDSAVYLCASTRSAGYEQYFGPGTRLTVT.

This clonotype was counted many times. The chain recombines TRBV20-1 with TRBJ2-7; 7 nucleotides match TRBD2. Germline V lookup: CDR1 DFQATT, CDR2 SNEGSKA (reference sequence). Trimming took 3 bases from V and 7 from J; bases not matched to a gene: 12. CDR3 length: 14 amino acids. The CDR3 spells CSASPGGLGLEQYF. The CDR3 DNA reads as TGCAGTGCTAGCCCCGGAGGACTGGGACTAGAGCAGTACTTC.

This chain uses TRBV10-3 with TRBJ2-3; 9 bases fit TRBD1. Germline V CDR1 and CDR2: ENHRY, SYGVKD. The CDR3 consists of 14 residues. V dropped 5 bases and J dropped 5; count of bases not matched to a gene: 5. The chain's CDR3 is CAISPGQGIDTQYF. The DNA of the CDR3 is TGTGCCATCAGTCCGGGACAGGGAATAGATACGCAGTATTTT.

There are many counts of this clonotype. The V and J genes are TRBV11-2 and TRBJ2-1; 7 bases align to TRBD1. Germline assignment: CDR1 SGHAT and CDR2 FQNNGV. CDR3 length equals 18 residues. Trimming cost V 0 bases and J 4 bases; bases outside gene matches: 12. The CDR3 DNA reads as TGTGCCAGCAGCTTAGACCCCGGATCCGGGACAGTATACAATGAGCAGTTCTTC. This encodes CASSLDPGSGTVYNEQFF.

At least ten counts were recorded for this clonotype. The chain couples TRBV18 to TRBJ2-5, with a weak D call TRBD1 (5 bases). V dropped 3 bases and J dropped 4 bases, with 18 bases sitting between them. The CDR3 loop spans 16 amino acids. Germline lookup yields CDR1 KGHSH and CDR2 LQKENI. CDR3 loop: CASSPVGQGRGETQYF. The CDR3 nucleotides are TGTGCCAGCTCACCGGTCGGCCAGGGTAGGGGAGAGACCCAGTACTTC.

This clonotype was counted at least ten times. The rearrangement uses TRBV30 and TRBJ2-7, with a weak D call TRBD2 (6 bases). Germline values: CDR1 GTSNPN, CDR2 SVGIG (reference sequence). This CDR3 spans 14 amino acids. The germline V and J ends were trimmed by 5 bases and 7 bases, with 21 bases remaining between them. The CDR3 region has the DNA TGTGCCTGGGACCCCATCACTGGGGCGGGGGAGCAGTACTTC. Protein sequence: CAWDPITGAGEQYF.

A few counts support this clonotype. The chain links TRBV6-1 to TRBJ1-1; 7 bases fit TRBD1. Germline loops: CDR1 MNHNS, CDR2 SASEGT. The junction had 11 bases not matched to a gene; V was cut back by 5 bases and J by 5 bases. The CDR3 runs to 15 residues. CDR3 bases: TGTGCCAGCAGTCCCCCGGGACAGCGAGCGACTGAAGCTTTCTTT. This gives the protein CASSPPGQRATEAFF.

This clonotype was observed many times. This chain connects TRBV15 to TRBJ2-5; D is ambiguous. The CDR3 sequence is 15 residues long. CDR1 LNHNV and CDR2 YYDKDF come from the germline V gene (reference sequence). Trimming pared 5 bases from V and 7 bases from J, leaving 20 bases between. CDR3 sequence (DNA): TGTGCCACCAGCGGTAACAAAGGTCGTTGGGGGACCCAGTACTTC. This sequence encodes CATSGNKGRWGTQYF.

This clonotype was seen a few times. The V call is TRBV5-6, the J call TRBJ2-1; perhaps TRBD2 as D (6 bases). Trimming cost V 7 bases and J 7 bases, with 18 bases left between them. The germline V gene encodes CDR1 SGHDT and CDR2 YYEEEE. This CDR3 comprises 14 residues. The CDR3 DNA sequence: TGTGCCAGCCATGGGCTAGCGCCCTTGAATGAGCAGTTCTTC. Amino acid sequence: CASHGLAPLNEQFF.

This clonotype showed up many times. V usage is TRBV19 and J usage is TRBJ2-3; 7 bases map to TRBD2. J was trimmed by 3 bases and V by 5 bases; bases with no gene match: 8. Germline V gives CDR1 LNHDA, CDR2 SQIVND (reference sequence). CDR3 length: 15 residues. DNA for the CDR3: TGTGCCAGTAGTTTCTTGGCGGGAGTGACAGATACGCAGTATTTT. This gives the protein CASSFLAGVTDTQYF.

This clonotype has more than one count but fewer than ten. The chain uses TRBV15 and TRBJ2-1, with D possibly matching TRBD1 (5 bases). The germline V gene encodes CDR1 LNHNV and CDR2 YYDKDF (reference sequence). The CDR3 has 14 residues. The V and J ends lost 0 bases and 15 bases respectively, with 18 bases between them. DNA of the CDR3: TGTGCCACCAGCAGAGACCCCAAGACAGTGCCATGGTTCTTC. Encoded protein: CATSRDPKTVPWFF.

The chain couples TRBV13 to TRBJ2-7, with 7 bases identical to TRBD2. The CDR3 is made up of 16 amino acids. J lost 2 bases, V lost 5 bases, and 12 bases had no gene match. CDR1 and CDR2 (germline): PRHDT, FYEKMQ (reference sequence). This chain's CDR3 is CASSPHLSGDPYEQYF. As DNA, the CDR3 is TGTGCCAGCAGCCCCCACCTAAGCGGGGACCCCTACGAGCAGTACTTC.

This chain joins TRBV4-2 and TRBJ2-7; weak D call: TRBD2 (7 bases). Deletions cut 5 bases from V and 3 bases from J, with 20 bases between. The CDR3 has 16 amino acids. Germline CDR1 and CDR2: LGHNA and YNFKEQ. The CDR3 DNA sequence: TGTGCCAGCAGCTGGACTAGGGTGGGGGCAGGCTACGAGCAGTACTTC. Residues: CASSWTRVGAGYEQYF.

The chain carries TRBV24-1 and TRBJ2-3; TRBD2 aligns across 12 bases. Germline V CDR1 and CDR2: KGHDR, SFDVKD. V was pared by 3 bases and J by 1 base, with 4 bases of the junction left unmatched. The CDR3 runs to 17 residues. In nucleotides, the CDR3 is TGTGCCACCAGTGATCGGGGACTAGCGGGCGGCACAGATACGCAGTATTTT. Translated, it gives CATSDRGLAGGTDTQYF.

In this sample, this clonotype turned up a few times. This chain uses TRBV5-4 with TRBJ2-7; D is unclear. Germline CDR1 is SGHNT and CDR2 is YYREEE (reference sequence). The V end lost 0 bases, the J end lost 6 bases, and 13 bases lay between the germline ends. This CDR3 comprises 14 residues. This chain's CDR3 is CASSLETGRSEQYF. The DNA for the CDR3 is TGTGCCAGCAGCTTGGAGACCGGACGGAGCGAGCAGTACTTC.

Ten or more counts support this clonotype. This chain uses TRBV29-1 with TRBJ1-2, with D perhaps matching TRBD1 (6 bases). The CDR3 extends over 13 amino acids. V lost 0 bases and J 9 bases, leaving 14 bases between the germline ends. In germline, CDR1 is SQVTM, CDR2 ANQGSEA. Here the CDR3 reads CSVEDGGGWRYTF. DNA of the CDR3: TGCAGCGTTGAAGATGGAGGGGGTTGGCGCTACACCTTC.